This is a list of T cell receptor beta chains from one sample in a study of blood T cell repertoires in COVID-19. Generated by immunoSEQ multiplex PCR, the TCRdb table keeps only in-frame clones and is missing some. The data hold fewer than 350,000 clones, with 75% to 90% observed a single time. Sequencing was performed on PBMCs or T cells enriched from blood (not recorded which). All receptors come from a woman aged 25 to 39 with acute COVID-19. Both conserved end residues are part of each CDR3. Fields, in order: clone size, V gene, D gene, J gene, CDR3 DNA, CDR3 protein. A D gene is named only where the DNA matches it firmly. A clone size is listed for some rows: how often the clone was seen (once, few, many), or a class if it is expanded.

NA	TRBV15	NA	TRBJ2-2	TGTGCCACCAGCAGTTTAGCGTTCGGGGAGCTGTTTTTT	CATSSLAFGELFF
NA	TRBV15	TRBD2	TRBJ2-1	TGTGCCACCAGATATAGCGGGGAGAGTTCCTACAATGAGCAGTTCTTC	CATRYSGESSYNEQFF
NA	TRBV7-2	NA	TRBJ2-7	TGTGCCAGCAGCCCAGGGCAGGGGAGACGCGAGCAGTACTTC	CASSPGQGRREQYF
NA	TRBV11-2	NA	TRBJ2-3	TGTGCCACCTCACTAGTGTCTTACACAGATACGCAGTATTTT	CATSLVSYTDTQYF
NA	TRBV4-2	NA	TRBJ2-3	TGTGCCAGCAGCCGCCGGGACACAGACCTTCTCCAGCGGGAAAGCACAGATACGCAGTATTTT	CASSRRDTDLLQRESTDTQYF
few	TRBV2	NA	TRBJ2-7	TGTGCCAGCAGTGAACTCTACGAGCAGTACTTC	CASSELYEQYF
NA	TRBV2	TRBD2	TRBJ2-3	TGTGCCAGCACCTATCTAGCGGGAGTTGGCACAGATACGCAGTATTTT	CASTYLAGVGTDTQYF
NA	TRBV20-1	NA	TRBJ1-6	TGCAGTGCTAGTCTTTTTGGACAGATCCTTAATTCACCCCTCCACTTT	CSASLFGQILNSPLHF
NA	TRBV7-9	NA	TRBJ1-4	TGTGCCAGCAGCCCTCGCGGGACTAATGAAAAACTGTTTTTT	CASSPRGTNEKLFF
NA	TRBV9	TRBD2	TRBJ2-1	TGTGCCAGCAGCGACTCCCGGGAGGCGGTGCGGTATGAGCAGTTCTTC	CASSDSREAVRYEQFF
NA	TRBV3-1/TRBV3-2	TRBD2	TRBJ2-3	TGTGCCAGCACCCTAGGACAGAGGGCTAGCGGGAGAAAAGATACGCAGTATTTT	CASTLGQRASGRKDTQYF
NA	TRBV29-1	NA	TRBJ1-1	TGCAGCGGCGAAAACCTATCAAACACTGAAGCTTTCTTT	CSGENLSNTEAFF
NA	TRBV3-1/TRBV3-2	NA	TRBJ1-6	TGTGCCAGCAGCCAAGCTCCCGGCCAGGGAAGTTCACCCCTCCACTTT	CASSQAPGQGSSPLHF
NA	TRBV18	TRBD2	TRBJ2-3	TGTGCCAGCTCACCAGGGTTTTGGGGACTAGAAACAGATACGCAGTATTTT	CASSPGFWGLETDTQYF
NA	TRBV5-1	NA	TRBJ2-1	TGCGCCAGCAGCATGGGCTACAACAGTAACTACAATGAGCAGTTCTTC	CASSMGYNSNYNEQFF
NA	TRBV9	TRBD2	TRBJ2-2	TGTGCCAGCAGCGCTACCGGGACTAGCGGGAGCCGAGTCACCGGGGAGCTGTTTTTT	CASSATGTSGSRVTGELFF
NA	TRBV30	TRBD1	TRBJ1-1	TGTGCCTGGGTAACTATCAGGGGGCCCACTGAAGCTTTCTTT	CAWVTIRGPTEAFF
NA	TRBV29-1	TRBD1	TRBJ2-7	TGCAGCGTTGAGACAGGGGGAAGTTGGGAGCAGTACTTC	CSVETGGSWEQYF
NA	TRBV24-1	TRBD2	TRBJ2-2	TGTGCCACCAGTGATGTCAGAGCGGGAGTCGGCACCGGGGAGCTGTTTTTT	CATSDVRAGVGTGELFF
NA	TRBV7-2	NA	TRBJ1-5	TGTGCCAGCAGCTCAACAGGTTACTATAGCAATCAGCCCCAGCATTTT	CASSSTGYYSNQPQHF
NA	TRBV12-3/TRBV12-4	NA	TRBJ2-2	TGTGCCAGCAGTTTGTCGGGGGCCGGGGAGCTGTTTTTT	CASSLSGAGELFF
NA	TRBV19	NA	TRBJ2-7	TGTGCCAGTAAACATCAGGGCTCCGAGCAGTACTTC	CASKHQGSEQYF
NA	TRBV7-4	NA	TRBJ2-6	TGTGCCAGCAGCTGCGGACATAACTCTGGGGCCAACGTCCTGACTTTC	CASSCGHNSGANVLTF
NA	TRBV15	TRBD1	TRBJ1-1	TGTGCCACCAGCCTTAACAGGGGCATGAACACTGAAGCTTTCTTT	CATSLNRGMNTEAFF
NA	TRBV3-1/TRBV3-2	NA	TRBJ2-7	TGTGCCAGCAGCCTTTCGGGGCGGGACGGCGAGCAGTACTTC	CASSLSGRDGEQYF
NA	TRBV7-2	TRBD1	TRBJ2-1	TGTGCCAGCAGCACGACAGGGGTGAGAGATGAGCAGTTCTTC	CASSTTGVRDEQFF
NA	TRBV5-1	TRBD1	TRBJ1-3	TGCGCCAGCAGCGGTACAGGGGGGGCTGGAAACACCATATATTTT	CASSGTGGAGNTIYF
NA	TRBV7-8	NA	TRBJ1-5	TGTGCCAGCAGCTTAGGTGCAGGGCAACTCCAGCCCCAGCATTTT	CASSLGAGQLQPQHF
once	TRBV19	TRBD1	TRBJ2-2	TGTGCCAGCCGAGCTCCGGGACAGGGGATCACCGGGGAGCTGTTTTTT	CASRAPGQGITGELFF
NA	TRBV5-1	NA	TRBJ2-1	TGCGCCAGCAGCTTGGGAAGCGGGTCTTACCTCAATGAGCAGTTCTTC	CASSLGSGSYLNEQFF
NA	TRBV10-3	TRBD2	TRBJ2-3	TGTGCCATCAGTACCGGGACTAGCGGGATTTATACTAGCACAGATACGCAGTATTTT	CAISTGTSGIYTSTDTQYF
NA	TRBV2	NA	TRBJ1-5	TGTGCCAGCAGTGGGGCCCTCACGGTTAATCAGCCCCAGCATTTT	CASSGALTVNQPQHF
NA	TRBV9	TRBD2	TRBJ2-3	TGTGCCAGCAGCCAACGACTAGCGGAAAGCACAGATACGCAGTATTTT	CASSQRLAESTDTQYF
NA	TRBV28	NA	TRBJ2-1	TGTGCCAGCAGTTCCGCCGAGGTCCGGCTTTACAATGAGCAGTTCTTC	CASSSAEVRLYNEQFF
NA	TRBV7-9	NA	TRBJ2-7	TGTGCCAGCAGCCTCATCGGGGGGCCCACCTACGAGCAGTACTTC	CASSLIGGPTYEQYF
NA	TRBV3-1/TRBV3-2	TRBD1	TRBJ1-2	TGTGCCAGCAGCTGGACAGGGGAGAACTATGGCTACACCTTC	CASSWTGENYGYTF
NA	TRBV4-2	TRBD2	TRBJ2-7	TGTGCCAGCAGCCGACCACTAGCGGGAGGGGCCTACGAGCAGTACTTC	CASSRPLAGGAYEQYF